This TCR beta chain comes out of a study of blood T cell repertoires in COVID-19. As handled by the study authors: Counts of nucleated cells, estimated from reference gene primer amplification, were obtained. Clones were read by immunoSEQ multiplex PCR, and TCRdb kept only the in-frame ones, dropping some. That table is the source of V, J and clone size, and D and trimming were worked out from the DNA. The table records approximately 260,000 clones, over 75% of them present only once. Sequencing was carried out using peripheral blood. The source is a human donor in a cohort sampled during active COVID-19.

Here the CDR3 reads CASRLDRGRNTIYF. The CDR3 DNA sequence: TGTGCCAGCAGACTAGACAGGGGCAGAAACACCATATATTTT. The chain couples TRBV7-2 to TRBJ1-3; 8 bases match TRBD1. After removal of 6 bases from V and 5 bases from J, the junction contained 6 bases not matched to a gene. Germline-derived CDR1 and CDR2 are SGHTA and FQGNSA. CDR3 length: 14 residues. Variable domain in full (rest from reference TRBV7-2 and TRBJ1-3): GAGVSQSPSNKVTEKGKDVELRCDPISGHTALYWYRQSLGQGLEFLIYFQGNSAPDKSGLPSDRFSAERTGGSVSTLTIQRTQQEDSAVYLCASRLDRGRNTIYFGEGSWLTVV.